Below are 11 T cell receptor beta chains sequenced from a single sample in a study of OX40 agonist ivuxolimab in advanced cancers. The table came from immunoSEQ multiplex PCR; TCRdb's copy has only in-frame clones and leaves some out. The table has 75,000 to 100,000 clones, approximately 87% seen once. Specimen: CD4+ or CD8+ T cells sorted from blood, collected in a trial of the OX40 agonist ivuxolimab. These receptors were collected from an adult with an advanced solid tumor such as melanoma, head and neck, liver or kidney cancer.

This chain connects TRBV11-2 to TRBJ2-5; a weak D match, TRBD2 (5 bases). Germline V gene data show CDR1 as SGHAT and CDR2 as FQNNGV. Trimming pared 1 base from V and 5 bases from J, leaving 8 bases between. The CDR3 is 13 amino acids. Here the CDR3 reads CASSLVGVETQYF. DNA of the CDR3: TGTGCCAGCAGCTTAGTGGGAGTGGAGACCCAGTACTTC. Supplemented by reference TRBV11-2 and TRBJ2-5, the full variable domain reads EAGVAQSPRYKIIEKRQSVAFWCNPISGHATLYWYQQILGQGPKLLIQFQNNGVVDDSQLPKDRFSAERLKGVDSTLKIQPAKLEDSAVYLCASSLVGVETQYFGPGTRLLVL.

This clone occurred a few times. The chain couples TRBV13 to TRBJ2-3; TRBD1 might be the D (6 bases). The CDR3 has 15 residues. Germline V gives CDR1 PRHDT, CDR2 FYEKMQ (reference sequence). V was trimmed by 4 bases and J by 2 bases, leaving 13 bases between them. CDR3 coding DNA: TGTGCCAGCAGCTCACCGGGACACGACACAGATACGCAGTATTTT. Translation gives CASSSPGHDTDTQYF.

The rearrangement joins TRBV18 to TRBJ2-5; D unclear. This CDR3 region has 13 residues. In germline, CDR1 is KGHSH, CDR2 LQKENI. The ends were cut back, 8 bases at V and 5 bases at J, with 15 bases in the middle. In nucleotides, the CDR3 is TGTGCCAGCCATCCCCGAAACTCTGAGACCCAGTACTTC. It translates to CASHPRNSETQYF.

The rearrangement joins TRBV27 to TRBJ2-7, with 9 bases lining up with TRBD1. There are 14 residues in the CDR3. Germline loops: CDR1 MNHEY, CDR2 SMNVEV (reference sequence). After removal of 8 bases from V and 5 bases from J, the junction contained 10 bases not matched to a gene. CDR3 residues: CASRTPGQGDEQYF. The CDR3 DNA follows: TGTGCCAGCCGCACCCCGGGACAGGGTGACGAGCAGTACTTC.

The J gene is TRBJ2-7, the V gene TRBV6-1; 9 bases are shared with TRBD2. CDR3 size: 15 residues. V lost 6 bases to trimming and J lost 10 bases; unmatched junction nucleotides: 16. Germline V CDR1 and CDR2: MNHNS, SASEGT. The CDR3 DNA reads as TGTGCCAGCAGGGCGGGACTAGCTGGGGTACCGAGCCAGTACTTC. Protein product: CASRAGLAGVPSQYF.

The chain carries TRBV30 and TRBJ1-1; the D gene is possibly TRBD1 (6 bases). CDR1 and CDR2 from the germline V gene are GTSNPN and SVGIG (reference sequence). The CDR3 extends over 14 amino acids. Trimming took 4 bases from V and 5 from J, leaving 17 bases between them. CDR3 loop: CAWTLTGYNTEAFF. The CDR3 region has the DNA TGTGCCTGGACCCTTACAGGGTACAATACTGAAGCTTTCTTT.

The CDR3 loop reads CASSLKGGGGANEQYF. Written as DNA, the CDR3 is TGTGCCAGCAGCCTCAAAGGTGGCGGGGGGGCAAACGAGCAGTACTTC. J is TRBJ2-7 and V is TRBV7-2; TRBD2 aligns across 9 bases. Germline V lookup: CDR1 SGHTA, CDR2 FQGNSA. J lost 5 bases, V lost 5 bases, and 13 bases had no gene match. The CDR3 contains 16 residues.

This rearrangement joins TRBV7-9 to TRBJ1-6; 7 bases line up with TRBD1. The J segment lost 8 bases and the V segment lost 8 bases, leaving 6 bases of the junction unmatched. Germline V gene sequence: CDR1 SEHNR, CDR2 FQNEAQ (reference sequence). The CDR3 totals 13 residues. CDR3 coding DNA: TGTGCCAGCCTCGACAGGGTTGATTCACCCCTCCACTTT. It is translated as CASLDRVDSPLHF.

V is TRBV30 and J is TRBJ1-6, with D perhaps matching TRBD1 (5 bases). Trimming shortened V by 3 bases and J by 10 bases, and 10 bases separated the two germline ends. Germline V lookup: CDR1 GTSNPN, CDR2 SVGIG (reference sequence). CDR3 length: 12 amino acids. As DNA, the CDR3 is TGTGCCTGGAGCTGGGGGAACTCACCCCTCCACTTT. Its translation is CAWSWGNSPLHF.

Here the CDR3 DNA reads TGTGCCAGCAGCTTGTCGAGGAGCGAGAGGTTCTTC. Amino acid sequence: CASSLSRSERFF. V and J are TRBV5-6 and TRBJ2-1; D is undetermined. V was cut by 1 base and J by 15 bases, with 14 bases left in between. Germline V gene lookup returns CDR1 SGHDT and CDR2 YYEEEE. The CDR3 sequence is 12 residues long.

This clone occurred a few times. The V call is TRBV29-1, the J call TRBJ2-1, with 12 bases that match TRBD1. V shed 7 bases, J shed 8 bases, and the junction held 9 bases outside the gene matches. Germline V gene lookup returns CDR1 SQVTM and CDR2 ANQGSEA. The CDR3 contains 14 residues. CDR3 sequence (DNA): TGCAGCGCGGGACAGGGGGCCTCAAGGGATGAGCAGTTCTTC. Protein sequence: CSAGQGASRDEQFF.